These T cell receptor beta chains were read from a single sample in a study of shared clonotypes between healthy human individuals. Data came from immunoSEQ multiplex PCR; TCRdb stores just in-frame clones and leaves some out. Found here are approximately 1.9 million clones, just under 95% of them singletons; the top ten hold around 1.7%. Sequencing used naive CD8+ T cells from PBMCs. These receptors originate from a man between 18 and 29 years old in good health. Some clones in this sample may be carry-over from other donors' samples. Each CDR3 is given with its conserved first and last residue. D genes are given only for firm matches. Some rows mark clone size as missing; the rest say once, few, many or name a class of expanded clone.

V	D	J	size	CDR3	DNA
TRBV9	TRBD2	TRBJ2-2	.	CASSVDASGTGGELFF	TGTGCCAGCAGCGTAGATGCTAGCGGGACGGGCGGGGAGCTGTTTTTT
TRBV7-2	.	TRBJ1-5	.	CASSFPAEEVYSNQPQHF	TGTGCCAGCAGCTTTCCCGCGGAGGAGGTATATAGCAATCAGCCCCAGCATTTT
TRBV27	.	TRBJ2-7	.	CASSLGLSYEQYF	TGTGCCAGCAGTCTAGGGCTCTCCTACGAGCAGTACTTC
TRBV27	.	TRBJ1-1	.	CASSPSRGGGTEAFF	TGTGCCAGCAGTCCCTCAAGGGGAGGGGGCACTGAAGCTTTCTTT
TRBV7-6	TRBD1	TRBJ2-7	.	CASSYLTGGRSYEQYF	TGTGCCAGCAGCTACCTAACAGGGGGCCGATCCTACGAGCAGTACTTC
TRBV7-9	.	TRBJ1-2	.	CASSDRRARGGWNYGYTF	TGTGCCAGCAGCGATCGAAGAGCAAGGGGGGGATGGAACTATGGCTACACCTTC
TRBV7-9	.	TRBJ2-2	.	CASSLGVPPNTGELFF	TGTGCCAGCAGCTTAGGAGTTCCGCCGAACACCGGGGAGCTGTTTTTT
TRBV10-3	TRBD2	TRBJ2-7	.	CAISAGGPYEQYF	TGTGCCATCAGCGCGGGAGGGCCGTACGAGCAGTACTTC
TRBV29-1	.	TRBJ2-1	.	CSVGGMAGSPYNEQFF	TGCAGCGTGGGCGGGATGGCAGGGTCCCCCTACAATGAGCAGTTCTTC
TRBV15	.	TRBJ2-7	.	CATIRQESIHEQYF	TGTGCCACCATAAGACAGGAATCAATACACGAGCAGTACTTC
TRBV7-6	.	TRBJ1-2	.	CASSPRGSYGYTF	TGTGCCAGCAGCCCACGGGGAAGCTATGGCTACACCTTC
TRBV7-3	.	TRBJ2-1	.	CASPPEQFF	TGTGCCTCCCCCCCTGAGCAGTTCTTC
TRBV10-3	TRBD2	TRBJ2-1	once	CAISGGVAGSGDEQFF	TGTGCCATCAGTGGCGGGGTAGCGGGTTCGGGGGATGAGCAGTTCTTC
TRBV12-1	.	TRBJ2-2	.	CASSLRVNTGELFF	TGTGCCAGCAGCTTGAGGGTTAACACCGGGGAGCTGTTTTTT
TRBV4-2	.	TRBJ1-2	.	CASSQDLEENYGYTF	TGTGCCAGCAGCCAAGATCTAGAGGAGAACTATGGCTACACCTTC
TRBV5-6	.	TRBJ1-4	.	CASSNRERANEKLFF	TGTGCCAGCAGCAACAGGGAACGAGCTAATGAAAAACTGTTTTTT
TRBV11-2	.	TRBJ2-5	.	CASSYHAGQETQYF	TGTGCCAGCAGCTACCACGCAGGGCAAGAGACCCAGTACTTC
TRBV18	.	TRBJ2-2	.	CASSPPVAAGELFF	TGTGCCAGCTCACCACCGGTGGCTGCGGGGGAGCTGTTTTTT
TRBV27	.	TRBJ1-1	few	CASSYLRGGTEAFF	TGTGCCAGCAGTTACTTACGTGGGGGCACTGAAGCTTTCTTT
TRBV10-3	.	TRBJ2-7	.	CAISEGGHPYEQYF	TGTGCCATCAGTGAAGGGGGACATCCCTACGAGCAGTACTTC
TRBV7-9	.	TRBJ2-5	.	CASSRTEETQYF	TGTGCCAGCAGTCGGACAGAAGAGACCCAGTACTTC
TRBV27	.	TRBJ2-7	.	CASSPRTDPPEQYF	TGTGCCAGCAGTCCCCGGACAGATCCCCCCGAGCAGTACTTC
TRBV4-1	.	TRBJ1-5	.	CASSQRGDSNQPQHF	TGCGCCAGCAGCCAAAGAGGGGACAGCAATCAGCCCCAGCATTTT
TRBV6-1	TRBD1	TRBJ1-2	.	CASSEYRDSSNYGYTF	TGTGCCAGCAGTGAATATCGGGACAGTTCTAACTATGGCTACACCTTC
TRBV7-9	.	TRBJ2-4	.	CASSLVDSKNIQYF	TGTGCCAGCAGCTTAGTGGACAGCAAAAACATTCAGTACTTC
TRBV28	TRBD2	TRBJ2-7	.	CASTATSGATYEQYF	TGTGCCAGCACCGCTACTAGCGGGGCTACCTACGAGCAGTACTTC
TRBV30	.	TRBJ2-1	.	CAWSPPISGSWFF	TGTGCCTGGAGTCCCCCTATATCGGGGAGTTGGTTCTTC
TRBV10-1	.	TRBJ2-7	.	CASSESYNFYEQYF	TGCGCCAGCAGTGAGTCATACAATTTCTACGAGCAGTACTTC
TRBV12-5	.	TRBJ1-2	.	CASGLPGLSGYTF	TGTGCTAGTGGTTTACCAGGTTTATCTGGCTACACCTTC
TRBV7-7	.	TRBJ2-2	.	CASSLRGTGELFF	TGTGCCAGCAGCTTGAGGGGAACCGGGGAGCTGTTTTTT
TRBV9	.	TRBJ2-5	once	CASSLLASRGETQYF	TGTGCCAGCAGCCTCTTGGCTAGCCGGGGAGAGACCCAGTACTTC
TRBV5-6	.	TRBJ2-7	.	CASSPGPGANEQYF	TGTGCCAGCAGCCCGGGGCCGGGGGCCAACGAGCAGTACTTC
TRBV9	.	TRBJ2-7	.	CASSSVGTSSSYEQYF	TGTGCCAGCAGCTCGGTGGGGACCTCGAGCTCCTACGAGCAGTACTTC
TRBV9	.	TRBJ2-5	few	CASSSGIDETQYF	TGTGCCAGCAGCTCCGGGATAGACGAGACCCAGTACTTC
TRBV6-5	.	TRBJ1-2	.	CASKGAYVHGYTF	TGTGCCAGCAAAGGGGCCTATGTCCATGGCTACACCTTC
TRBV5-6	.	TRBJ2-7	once	CASSSGGSYEQYF	TGTGCCAGCAGCTCTGGGGGCAGTTACGAGCAGTACTTC
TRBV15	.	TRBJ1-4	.	CATRRGLGTNEKLFF	TGTGCCACCAGACGGGGGCTGGGAACTAATGAAAAACTGTTTTTT
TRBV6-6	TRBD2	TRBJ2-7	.	CASSYGLAGGLHEQYF	TGTGCCAGCAGTTACGGGCTAGCGGGAGGGCTCCACGAGCAGTACTTC